A single sample is the source of the 16 T cell receptor beta chains below, sequenced in a study of identical twins. TCRdb fed the 5' RACE reads into MiXCR, producing one record per CDR3 protein. The sample shows roughly 230,000 distinct CDR3 sequences, about 9% of them seen only once. The same sample was also used in a study of yellow fever vaccine responses in identical twins.

The sample comprised CD8+ T cells sorted from blood. The receptors were gathered from a woman aged 18-29 years in good health.

This clonotype appeared many times. The chain couples TRBV29-1 to TRBJ2-4; perhaps TRBD2 as D (5 bases). Deletions cut 4 bases from V and 0 bases from J, with 22 bases between. The length of the CDR3 is 18 residues. The germline CDR1 and CDR2 sequences are SQVTM and ANQGSEA. The CDR3: CSVADFPERNLAKNIQYF. The CDR3 DNA sequence: TGCAGCGTTGCGGACTTTCCCGAGCGGAACCTAGCCAAAAACATTCAGTACTTC.

This clonotype was detected only a few times. The chain employs TRBV28 and TRBJ2-7; tentative D call: TRBD1 (6 bases). V was cut by 2 bases and J by 3 bases, with 14 bases left in between. Germline CDR1 MDHEN, CDR2 SYDVKM. The CDR3 is 15 residues long. CDR3 DNA: TGTGCCAGCAGTTTACTCAGGCAGGGACACTACGAGCAGTACTTC. Translating it yields CASSLLRQGHYEQYF.

This rearrangement joins TRBV6-5 to TRBJ2-7, with 9 bases fitting TRBD2. The CDR3 is 14 residues long. The germline V gene has CDR1 MNHEY and CDR2 SVGAGI. Trimming took 4 bases from V and 7 from J; bases not matched to a gene: 8. The CDR3 reads CASSSDSGRGEQYF. The CDR3 DNA reads as TGTGCCAGCAGTTCAGATAGCGGGAGAGGTGAGCAGTACTTC.

V is TRBV14 and J is TRBJ2-7, with unresolved D. The V end was cut by 2 bases, the J end by 2 bases, with 10 bases between. CDR3 length equals 14 residues. The germline gives CDR1 SGHDN, CDR2 FVKESK. The CDR3 region is CASSQIGSAYEQYF. The CDR3 bases are TGTGCCAGCAGCCAAATCGGCAGTGCCTACGAGCAGTACTTC.

CDR3 DNA sequence: TGTGCCAGCAGCCCGAGCACTAGCGGCCAAGAGACCCAGTACTTC. Its protein product is CASSPSTSGQETQYF. The chain combines TRBV7-9 with TRBJ2-5; 8 nucleotides line up with TRBD2. Germline V gene data show CDR1 as SEHNR and CDR2 as FQNEAQ (reference sequence). The CDR3 has 15 amino acids. V shed 5 bases, J shed 1 base, and the junction held 6 bases outside the gene matches.

The gene calls are TRBV3-1 and TRBJ2-1; a weak D match, TRBD1 (6 bases). This CDR3 spans 16 amino acids. Germline values: CDR1 LGHDT, CDR2 YNNKEL (reference sequence). V shed 0 bases and J shed 2 bases, with 11 bases lying between them. The CDR3 protein is CASSQEWDIPYNEQFF. The CDR3 coding sequence is TGTGCCAGCAGCCAAGAGTGGGACATCCCCTACAATGAGCAGTTCTTC.

This clonotype was detected a few times. The rearrangement joins TRBV4-3 to TRBJ2-1; D is possibly TRBD1 (6 bases). V shed 8 bases and J shed 4 bases, with 18 bases lying between them. CDR3 length: 15 amino acids. The germline V gene has CDR1 LGHNA and CDR2 YSLEER. CDR3 coding DNA: TGCGCCAGCGCATCCGGGACATTGCCTTACAATGAGCAGTTCTTC. This encodes CASASGTLPYNEQFF.

The chain couples TRBV9 to TRBJ2-7; TRBD2 aligns across 9 bases. J lost 6 bases, V lost 4 bases, and 14 bases had no gene match. Germline-derived CDR1 and CDR2 are SGDLS and YYNGEE. CDR3 length: 16 residues. The CDR3 DNA reads as TGTGCCAGCAGCCATGGGACTAGCCCTAGCTCCAGCGAGCAGTACTTC. Protein sequence: CASSHGTSPSSSEQYF.

This clonotype has only a few counts. This rearrangement joins TRBV28 to TRBJ2-7; TRBD1 agrees at 9 bases. The CDR3 is 15 amino acids. V trimming: 7 bases; J trimming: 1 base; junction bases outside the gene matches: 8. Germline CDR1 reads MDHEN; CDR2 reads SYDVKM. CDR3 DNA sequence: TGTGCCAGCACCTTGACAGGGGGGTCTTCCTACGAGCAGTACTTC. Residues: CASTLTGGSSYEQYF. The whole variable domain, filled in from reference TRBV28 and TRBJ2-7, reads DVKVTQSSRYLVKRTGEKVFLECVQDMDHENMFWYRQDPGLGLRLIYFSYDVKMKEKGDIPEGYSVSREKKERFSLILESASTNQTSMYLCASTLTGGSSYEQYFGPGTRLTVT.

In its sample, this clonotype was seen many times. This chain uses TRBV25-1 with TRBJ2-7; D call uncertain. The CDR3 has 16 residues. From germline, CDR1 is MGHDK and CDR2 SYGVNS. V shed 2 bases and J shed 5 bases, with 19 bases lying between them. The CDR3 sequence is CASSERTGDVANEQYF. The CDR3 bases are TGTGCCAGCAGTGAACGGACCGGCGATGTAGCAAACGAGCAGTACTTC.

This clonotype was seen more than once but under ten times. V usage is TRBV4-3 and J usage is TRBJ1-4, with D unresolved. Germline CDR1 LGHNA, CDR2 YSLEER. The CDR3 runs to 14 residues. The ends were cut back, 0 bases at V and 13 bases at J, with 15 bases in the middle. In DNA form, the CDR3 reads TGCGCCAGCAGCCAAGAAATAACCCTCGAGGCACTGTTTTTT. This codes for CASSQEITLEALFF.

This clonotype showed up many times. This chain uses TRBV10-3 with TRBJ2-2, with D unresolved. V lost 4 bases, J lost 7 bases, and 13 bases lay in between. CDR1 ENHRY and CDR2 SYGVKD come from the germline V gene. This CDR3 is 14 amino acids long. The CDR3 nucleotides are TGTGCCATCAGTGTATCAGCGTTAGACGGGGAGCTGTTTTTT. This sequence encodes CAISVSALDGELFF.

The V gene is TRBV4-2, the J gene TRBJ2-5; D is ambiguous. The CDR3 is 14 amino acids. Trimming cost V 4 bases and J 2 bases, with 11 bases left between them. Germline CDR1 and CDR2: LGHNA and YNFKEQ. The CDR3 region is CASSPERAQETQYF. For the CDR3, the DNA is TGTGCCAGCAGCCCGGAAAGGGCTCAAGAGACCCAGTACTTC.

The chain joins TRBV5-1 to TRBJ2-1; D might be TRBD1 or TRBD2, each matching 5 bases. This CDR3 has 10 residues. Germline values: CDR1 SGHRS, CDR2 YFSETQ. CDR3 loop: CALPFLGEFF. The CDR3 bases are TGCGCTTTGCCTTTCTTGGGGGAGTTCTTC. Full variable domain (remainder filled in from reference TRBV5-1 and TRBJ2-1): KAGVTQTPRYLIKTRGQQVTLSCSPISGHRSVSWYQQTPGQGLQFLFEYFSETQRNKGNFPGRFSGRQFSNSRSEMNVSTLELGDSALYLCALPFLGEFFGPGTRLTVL.

The chain employs TRBV27 and TRBJ2-3; D unresolved. Trimming cost V 5 bases and J 6 bases, with 6 bases left between them. CDR1 is MNHEY, CDR2 SMNVEV, per germline (reference sequence). This CDR3 is built from 11 residues. The CDR3 loop is CASSRDDTQYF. The CDR3 bases are TGTGCCAGCAGTCGCGACGATACGCAGTATTTT.

This clonotype was seen only a few times. The CDR3 region has the DNA TGTGCCAGCAGCTCCTCCGGGGGGCGGGGCCTGAGAGATACGCAGTATTTT. Translating gives CASSSSGGRGLRDTQYF. V usage is TRBV7-9 and J usage is TRBJ2-3; possible D gene TRBD2, 7 bases. The CDR3 has 17 amino acids. V lost 4 bases to trimming and J lost 5 bases, with 22 bases between them. The V gene's germline CDR1 is SEHNR and CDR2 FQNEAQ (reference sequence).